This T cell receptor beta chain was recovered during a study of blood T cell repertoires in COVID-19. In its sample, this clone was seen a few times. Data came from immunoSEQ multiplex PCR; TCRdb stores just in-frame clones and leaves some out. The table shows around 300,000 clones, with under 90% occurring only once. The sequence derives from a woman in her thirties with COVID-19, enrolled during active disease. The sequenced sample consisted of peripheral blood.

The CDR3 DNA is TGTGCCAGCACCAACCCGGGACTAGCCCACACCGGGGAGCTGTTTTTT. It is translated as CASTNPGLAHTGELFF. The chain links TRBV27 to TRBJ2-2; 9 nucleotides agree with TRBD2. The CDR3 runs 16 residues. V was clipped by 7 bases and J by 3 bases; unmatched bases: 9. From germline, CDR1 is MNHEY and CDR2 SMNVEV (reference sequence).